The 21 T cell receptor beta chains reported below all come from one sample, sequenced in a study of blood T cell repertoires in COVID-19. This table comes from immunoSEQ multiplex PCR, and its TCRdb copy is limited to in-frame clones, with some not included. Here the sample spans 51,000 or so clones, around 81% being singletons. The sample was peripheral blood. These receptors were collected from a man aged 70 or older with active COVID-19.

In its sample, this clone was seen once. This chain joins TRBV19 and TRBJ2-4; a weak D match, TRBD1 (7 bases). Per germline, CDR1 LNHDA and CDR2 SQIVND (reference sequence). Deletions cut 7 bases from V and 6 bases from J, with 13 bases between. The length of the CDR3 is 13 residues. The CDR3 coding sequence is TGTGCCAGTATTGGAGGGGGCCGAAACATTCAGTACTTC. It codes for CASIGGGRNIQYF.

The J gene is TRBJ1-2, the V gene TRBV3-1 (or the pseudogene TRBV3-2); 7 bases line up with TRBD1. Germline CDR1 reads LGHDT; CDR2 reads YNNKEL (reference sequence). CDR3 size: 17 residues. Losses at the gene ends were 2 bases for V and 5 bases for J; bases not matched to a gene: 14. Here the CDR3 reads CASSQTQSAGGRYGYTF. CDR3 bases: TGTGCCAGCAGCCAAACCCAGAGTGCAGGGGGTAGGTATGGCTACACCTTC.

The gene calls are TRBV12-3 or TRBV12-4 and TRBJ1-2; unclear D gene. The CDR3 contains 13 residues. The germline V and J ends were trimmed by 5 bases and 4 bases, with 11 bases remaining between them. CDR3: CASSARVGYGYTF. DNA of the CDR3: TGTGCCAGCAGTGCGAGGGTTGGCTATGGCTACACCTTC.

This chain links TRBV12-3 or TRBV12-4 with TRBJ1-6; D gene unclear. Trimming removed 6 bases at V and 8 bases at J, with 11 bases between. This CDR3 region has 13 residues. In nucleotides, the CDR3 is TGTGCCAGCAGCACCCGTGGAGATTCACCCCTCCACTTT. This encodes CASSTRGDSPLHF.

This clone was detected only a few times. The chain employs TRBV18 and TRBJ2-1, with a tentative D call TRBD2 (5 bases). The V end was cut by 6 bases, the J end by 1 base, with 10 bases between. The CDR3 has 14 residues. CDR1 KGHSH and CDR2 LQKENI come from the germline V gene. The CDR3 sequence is CASSSAGSYNEQFF. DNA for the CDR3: TGTGCCAGCTCCTCTGCGGGTTCCTACAATGAGCAGTTCTTC.

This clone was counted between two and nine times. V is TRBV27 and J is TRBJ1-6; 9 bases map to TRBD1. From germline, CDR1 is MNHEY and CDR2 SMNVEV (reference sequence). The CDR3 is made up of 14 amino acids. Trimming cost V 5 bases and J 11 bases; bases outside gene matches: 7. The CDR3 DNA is TGTGCCAGCAGTATAGACAGGGGGGCGGCACCCCTCCACTTT. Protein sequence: CASSIDRGAAPLHF.

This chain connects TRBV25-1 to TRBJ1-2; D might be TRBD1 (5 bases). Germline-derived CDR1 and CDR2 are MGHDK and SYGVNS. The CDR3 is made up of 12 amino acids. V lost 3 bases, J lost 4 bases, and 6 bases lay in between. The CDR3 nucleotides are TGTGCCAGCAGTGAGGGGGGCTATGGCTACACCTTC. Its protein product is CASSEGGYGYTF.

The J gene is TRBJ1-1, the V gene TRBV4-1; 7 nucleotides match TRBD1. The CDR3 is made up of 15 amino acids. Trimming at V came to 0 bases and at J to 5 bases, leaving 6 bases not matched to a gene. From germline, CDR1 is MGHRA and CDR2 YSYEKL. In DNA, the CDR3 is TGCGCCAGCAGCCAAGAGGCCGCAGGGGGAACTGAAGCTTTCTTT. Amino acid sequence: CASSQEAAGGTEAFF.

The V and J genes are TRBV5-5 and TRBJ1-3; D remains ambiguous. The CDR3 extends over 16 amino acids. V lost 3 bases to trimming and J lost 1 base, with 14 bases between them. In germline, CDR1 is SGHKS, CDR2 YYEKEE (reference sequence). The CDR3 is CASSSTYGLSGNTIYF. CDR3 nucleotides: TGTGCCAGCAGCTCCACGTATGGGCTATCTGGAAACACCATATATTTT.

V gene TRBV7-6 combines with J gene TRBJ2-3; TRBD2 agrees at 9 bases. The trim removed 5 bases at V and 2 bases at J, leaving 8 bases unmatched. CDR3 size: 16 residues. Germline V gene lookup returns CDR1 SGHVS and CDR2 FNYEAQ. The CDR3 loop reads CASSPGTSGFTDTQYF. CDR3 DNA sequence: TGTGCCAGCAGCCCCGGAACTAGCGGGTTCACAGATACGCAGTATTTT.

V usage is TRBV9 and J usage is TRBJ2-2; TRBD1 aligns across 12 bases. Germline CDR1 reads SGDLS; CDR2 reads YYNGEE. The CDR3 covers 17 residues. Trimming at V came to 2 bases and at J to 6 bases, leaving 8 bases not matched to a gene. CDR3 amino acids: CASSVGTGGSGAGELFF. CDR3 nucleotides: TGTGCCAGCAGCGTTGGGACAGGGGGCTCTGGGGCCGGGGAGCTGTTTTTT.

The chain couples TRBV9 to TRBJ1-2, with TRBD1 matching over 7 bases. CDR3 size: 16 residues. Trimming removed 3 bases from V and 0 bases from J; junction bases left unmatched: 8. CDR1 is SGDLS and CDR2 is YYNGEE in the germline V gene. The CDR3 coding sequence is TGTGCCAGCAGCGATAGCCGGGACAGAGCTAACTATGGCTACACCTTC. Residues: CASSDSRDRANYGYTF.

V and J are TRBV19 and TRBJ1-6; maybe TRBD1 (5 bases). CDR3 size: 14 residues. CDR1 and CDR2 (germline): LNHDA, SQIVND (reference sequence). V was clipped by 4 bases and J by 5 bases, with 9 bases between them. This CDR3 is CASSTRRDNSPLHF. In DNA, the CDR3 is TGTGCCAGTAGTACCCGCAGGGATAATTCACCCCTCCACTTT.

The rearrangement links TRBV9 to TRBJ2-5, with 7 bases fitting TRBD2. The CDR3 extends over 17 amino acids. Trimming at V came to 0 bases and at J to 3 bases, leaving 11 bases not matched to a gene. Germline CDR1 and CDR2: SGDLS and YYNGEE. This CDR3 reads CASSVGGGGRYEETQYF. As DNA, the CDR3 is TGTGCCAGCAGCGTAGGTGGCGGGGGACGTTATGAAGAGACCCAGTACTTC. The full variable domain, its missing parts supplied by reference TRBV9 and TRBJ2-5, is DSGVTQTPKHLITATGQRVTLRCSPRSGDLSVYWYQQSLDQGLQFLIQYYNGEERAKGNILERFSAQQFPDLHSELNLSSLELGDSALYFCASSVGGGGRYEETQYFGPGTRLLVL.

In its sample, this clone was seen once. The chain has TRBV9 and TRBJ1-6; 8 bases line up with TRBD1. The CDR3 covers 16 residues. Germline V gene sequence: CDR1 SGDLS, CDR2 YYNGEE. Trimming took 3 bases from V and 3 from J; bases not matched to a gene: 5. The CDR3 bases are TGTGCCAGCAGCGACGGACAGGGAGGCTATAATTCACCCCTCCACTTT. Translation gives CASSDGQGGYNSPLHF.

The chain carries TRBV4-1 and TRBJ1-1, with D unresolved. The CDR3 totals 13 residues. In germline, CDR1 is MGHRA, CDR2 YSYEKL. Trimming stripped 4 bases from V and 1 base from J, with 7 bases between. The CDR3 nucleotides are TGCGCCAGCAGCCGAGGTGGGAACACTGAAGCTTTCTTT. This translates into CASSRGGNTEAFF.

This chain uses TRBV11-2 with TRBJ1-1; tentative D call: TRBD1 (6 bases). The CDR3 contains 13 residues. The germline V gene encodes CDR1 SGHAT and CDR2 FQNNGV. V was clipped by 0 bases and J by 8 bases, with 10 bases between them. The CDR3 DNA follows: TGTGCCAGCAGCTTAGATCAGGGGACAGAAGCTTTCTTT. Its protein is CASSLDQGTEAFF.

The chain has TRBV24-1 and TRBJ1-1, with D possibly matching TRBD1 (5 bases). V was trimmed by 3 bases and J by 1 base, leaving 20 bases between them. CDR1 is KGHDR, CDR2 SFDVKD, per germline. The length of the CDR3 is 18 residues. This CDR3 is CATSDTSKGPGENTEAFF. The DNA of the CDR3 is TGTGCCACCAGTGATACGAGTAAGGGACCGGGGGAGAACACTGAAGCTTTCTTT.

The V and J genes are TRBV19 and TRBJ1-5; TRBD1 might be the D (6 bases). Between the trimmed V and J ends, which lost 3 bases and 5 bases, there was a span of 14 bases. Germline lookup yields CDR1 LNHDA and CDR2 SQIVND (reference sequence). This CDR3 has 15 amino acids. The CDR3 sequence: CASSMGALGHQPQHF. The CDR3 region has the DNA TGTGCCAGTAGTATGGGGGCCCTAGGACATCAGCCCCAGCATTTT. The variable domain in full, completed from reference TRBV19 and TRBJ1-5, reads DGGITQSPKYLFRKEGQNVTLSCEQNLNHDAMYWYRQDPGQGLRLIYYSQIVNDFQKGDIAEGYSVSREKKESFPLTVTSAQKNPTAFYLCASSMGALGHQPQHFGDGTRLSIL.

This chain's CDR3 is CASSFTTGGENEQYF. CDR3 sequence (DNA): TGCGCCAGCAGCTTCACGACAGGGGGAGAAAACGAGCAGTACTTC. J is TRBJ2-7 and V is TRBV5-1, with 9 bases lining up with TRBD1. The CDR3 loop spans 15 amino acids. Germline lookup yields CDR1 SGHRS and CDR2 YFSETQ. V was pared by 2 bases and J by 5 bases, with 8 bases of the junction left unmatched.

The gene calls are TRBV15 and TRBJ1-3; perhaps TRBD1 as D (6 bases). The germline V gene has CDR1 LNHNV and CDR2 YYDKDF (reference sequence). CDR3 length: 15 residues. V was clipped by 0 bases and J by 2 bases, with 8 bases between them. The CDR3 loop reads CATSRDRGTGNTIYF. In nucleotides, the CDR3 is TGTGCCACCAGCAGAGACAGGGGAACTGGAAACACCATATATTTT.